This TCR beta chain derives from a study of tumor-infiltrating lymphocytes in primary liver carcinoma. Unsorted whole blood supplied the blood RNA, and germline DNA was isolated too. HBV chronically infected the treatment-naive patients. General study results and limits: CD8+ and CD4+ repertoires went uncompared, the samples being bulk unsorted.

TCR beta cDNA was made from 400 to 600 ng total RNA with a constant-region primer. Investigators got TCR beta libraries out of three nested multiplex PCR rounds, done with slightly modified ARM-PCR. Each CDR3 protein gets one entry after TCRdb re-called the multiplex PCR reads with MiXCR. The sample shows approximately 330,000 distinct CDR3 sequences, roughly 61% of them seen only once. To note about this clonotype: Its antigen is currently unknown. This is likely a read error, given that the CDR3 carries no conserved phenylalanine or tryptophan at its end.

This clonotype originated in a man aged 35-49 years with primary liver carcinoma and hepatitis B virus infection. Specimen: peripheral blood.

CDR3 sequence: CASGLTAQVTQYS. The CDR3 DNA follows: TGTGCCAGCGGCCTAACGGCCCAAGTGACCCAGTACTCC. V usage is TRBV11-2 and J usage is TRBJ2-5; D gene unclear. Germline assignment: CDR1 SGHAT and CDR2 FQNNGV. This CDR3 is 13 amino acids long.